One T cell receptor beta chain is described in this entry. The antigen is unknown. V trimming: 2 bases; J trimming: 0 bases; junction bases outside the gene matches: 5. Germline values: CDR1 SGDLS, CDR2 YYNGEE. This CDR3 has 16 amino acids. Several immunoSEQ plates held equal portions of the genomic DNA taken from each subset. Some clones are missing from TCRdb's copy, which holds only in-frame ones; the method was immunoSEQ multiplex PCR. The profile shows around 2.5 million clones, 93% of them singletons. The sample belongs to a study of shared clonotypes between healthy human individuals. Study-level results: Memory subsets generally showed lower estimated richness than naive subsets.

The V call is TRBV9, the J call TRBJ2-1; the match to TRBD1 covers 7 bases. This TCR derives from a man younger than 30 in good health. Some clones in this sample may be carry-over from other donors' samples. The sequenced sample was naive CD4+ T cells from PBMCs. Subset meaning: CD45RA+ positively selected. CDR3 coding DNA: TGTGCCAGCAGCGTTATAGGACAGGCCTCCTACAATGAGCAGTTCTTC. Residues: CASSVIGQASYNEQFF.